The T cell receptor beta chain under discussion was sequenced for a study of spatial heterogeneity in lung cancer. Findings and limits, study-wide: Intratumoral expanded alpha and beta TCR counts were found to track tumor mutation counts.

As concerns this clonotype: Antigen specificity is unknown.

The length of the CDR3 is 14 residues. With 3 bases removed from V and 5 bases from J, the gap between germline ends came to 13 bases. TCRdb passed the 5' RACE reads through MiXCR, listing each CDR3 protein once. This table has almost 9,500 distinct CDR3 sequences, roughly 6.7% appearing once. Time point specified: sample taken at primary tumor resection. The donor group consisted of under 90 patients who had untreated, early-stage non-small cell lung cancer. This clonotype originated in a male donor with early-stage non-small cell lung cancer. V gene TRBV23-1 combines with J gene TRBJ2-5, with TRBD1 as a possible D gene (5 bases). TRBV23-1 is an open reading frame whose function is uncertain. The material sequenced was lung tumor tissue, taken at surgery. CDR3 DNA sequence: TGCGCCAGCAGTCATCCATGGACATCGGAGACCCAGTACTTC. Amino acid sequence: CASSHPWTSETQYF.